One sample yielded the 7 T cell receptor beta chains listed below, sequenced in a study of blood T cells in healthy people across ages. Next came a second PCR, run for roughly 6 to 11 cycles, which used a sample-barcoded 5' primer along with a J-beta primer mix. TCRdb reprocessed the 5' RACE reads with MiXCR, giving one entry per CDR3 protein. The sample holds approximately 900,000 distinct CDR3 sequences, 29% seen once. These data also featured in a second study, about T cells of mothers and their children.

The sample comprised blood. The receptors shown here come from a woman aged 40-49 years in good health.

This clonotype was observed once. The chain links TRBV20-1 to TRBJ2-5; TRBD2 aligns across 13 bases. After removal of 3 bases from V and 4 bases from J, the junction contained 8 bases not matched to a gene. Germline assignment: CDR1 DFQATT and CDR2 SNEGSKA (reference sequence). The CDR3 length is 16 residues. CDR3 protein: CSARGGTSGMGETQYF. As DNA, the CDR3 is TGCAGTGCTAGGGGGGGGACTAGCGGGATGGGAGAGACCCAGTACTTC.

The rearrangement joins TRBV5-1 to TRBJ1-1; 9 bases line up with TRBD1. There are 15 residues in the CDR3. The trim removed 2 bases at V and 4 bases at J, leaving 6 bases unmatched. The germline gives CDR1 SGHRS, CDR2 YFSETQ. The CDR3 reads CASSLRQGVGTEAFF. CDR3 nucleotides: TGCGCCAGCAGCTTAAGACAGGGGGTGGGCACTGAAGCTTTCTTT.

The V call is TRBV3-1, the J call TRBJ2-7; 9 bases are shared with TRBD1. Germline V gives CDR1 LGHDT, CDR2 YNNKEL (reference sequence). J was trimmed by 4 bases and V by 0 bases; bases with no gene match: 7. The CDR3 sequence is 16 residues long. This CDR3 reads CASSQDGQGLGYEQYF. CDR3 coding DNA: TGTGCCAGCAGCCAAGACGGACAGGGGTTGGGATACGAGCAGTACTTC.

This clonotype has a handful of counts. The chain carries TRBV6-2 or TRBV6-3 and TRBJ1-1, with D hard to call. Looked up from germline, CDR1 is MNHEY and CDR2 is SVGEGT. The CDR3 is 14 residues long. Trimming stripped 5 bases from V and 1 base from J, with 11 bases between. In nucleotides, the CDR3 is TGTGCCAGCAGTGCGGACGGAGCGAACACTGAAGCTTTCTTT. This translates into CASSADGANTEAFF.

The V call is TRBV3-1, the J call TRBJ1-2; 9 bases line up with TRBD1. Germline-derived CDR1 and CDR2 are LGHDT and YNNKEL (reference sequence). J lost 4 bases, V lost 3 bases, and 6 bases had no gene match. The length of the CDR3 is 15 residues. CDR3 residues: CASSQGTGGAYGYTF. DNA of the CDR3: TGTGCCAGCAGCCAGGGAACAGGGGGCGCCTATGGCTACACCTTC.

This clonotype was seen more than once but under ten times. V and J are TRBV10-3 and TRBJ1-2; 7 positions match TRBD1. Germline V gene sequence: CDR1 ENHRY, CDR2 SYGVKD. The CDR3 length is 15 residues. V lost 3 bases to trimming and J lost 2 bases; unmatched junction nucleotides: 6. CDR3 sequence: CAISDDPTGNYGYTF. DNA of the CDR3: TGTGCCATCAGTGACGACCCGACAGGGAACTATGGCTACACCTTC.

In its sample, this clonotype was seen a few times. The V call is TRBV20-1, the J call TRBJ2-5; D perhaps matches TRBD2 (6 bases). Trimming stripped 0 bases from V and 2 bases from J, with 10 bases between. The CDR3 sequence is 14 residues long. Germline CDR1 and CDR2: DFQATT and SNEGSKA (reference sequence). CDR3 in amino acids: CSARDTRGQETQYF. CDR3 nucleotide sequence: TGCAGTGCTAGAGATACCCGGGGGCAAGAGACCCAGTACTTC.